This TCR beta chain was observed in a study of shared clonotypes between healthy human individuals. As regards this clone: Its antigen is not identified.

Study results and caveats: It was observed that 5% to 6.5% of naive CD4 clonotypes were shared across four donors. The study found lower generation probabilities in non-shared clonotypes than in those shared by all four donors. The study generally estimated greater richness for naive than memory subsets.

The V end lost 4 bases, the J end lost 3 bases, and 5 bases lay between the germline ends. CDR3 length: 11 amino acids. The germline V gene has CDR1 SGHRS and CDR2 YFSETQ. Every immunoSEQ plate was one replicate of a subset's evenly spread DNA. Sequenced by immunoSEQ multiplex PCR; TCRdb stores in-frame clones only, minus some. The sample records over 300,000 clones, around nine tenths being singletons. This receptor was obtained from a man aged 18 to 29 in good health. The chain is built from TRBV5-1 and TRBJ2-7; unclear D gene. The specimen sequenced was memory CD8+ T cells sorted from blood. Subset reported: CD45RO+ cells pooled with CCR7-negative TemRA cells. CDR3 nucleotides: TGCGCCAGCAGCGAGGACTACGAGCAGTACTTC. It is translated as CASSEDYEQYF. Full variable domain (missing parts from reference TRBV5-1 and TRBJ2-7): KAGVTQTPRYLIKTRGQQVTLSCSPISGHRSVSWYQQTPGQGLQFLFEYFSETQRNKGNFPGRFSGRQFSNSRSEMNVSTLELGDSALYLCASSEDYEQYFGPGTRLTVT.